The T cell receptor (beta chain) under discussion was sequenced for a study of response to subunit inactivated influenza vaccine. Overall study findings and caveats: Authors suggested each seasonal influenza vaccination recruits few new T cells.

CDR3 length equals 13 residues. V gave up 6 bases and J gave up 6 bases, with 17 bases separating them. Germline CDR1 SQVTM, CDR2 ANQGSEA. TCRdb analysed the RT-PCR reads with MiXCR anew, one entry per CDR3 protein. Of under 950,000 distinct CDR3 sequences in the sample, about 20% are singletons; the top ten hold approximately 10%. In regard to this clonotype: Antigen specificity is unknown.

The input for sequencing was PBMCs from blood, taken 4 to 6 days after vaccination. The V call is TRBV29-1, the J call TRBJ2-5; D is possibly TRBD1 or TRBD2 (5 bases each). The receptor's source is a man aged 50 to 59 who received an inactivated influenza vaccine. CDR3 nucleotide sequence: TGCAGCGTGGAATGGGCAGGGAGCCAGACCCAGTACTTC. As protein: CSVEWAGSQTQYF.